A selection of T cell receptor beta chains follows, all from one sample in a study of blood T cell repertoires in COVID-19. Sequencing was performed with immunoSEQ multiplex PCR; in TCRdb, only in-frame clones are kept and a portion is missing. Among roughly 260,000 clones, roughly 85% were seen once, and the ten largest hold roughly 3.1%. Input material: peripheral blood. The receptors originated from a woman under 30 with acute or convalescent COVID-19. The CDR3 runs from the conserved cysteine through the conserved F or W.

v_gene: TRBV12-3/TRBV12-4
CDR3aa: CASSHQAGGYTF

v_gene: TRBV7-2
CDR3aa: CASSPAGSYSNQPQHF

v_gene: TRBV24-1
CDR3aa: CATSDLAGLAGGNEQFF

v_gene: TRBV6-5
CDR3aa: CASSLLRDSLNYGYTF

v_gene: TRBV19
CDR3aa: CACVGRGTANTEAFF

v_gene: TRBV27
CDR3aa: CASSLQGNEQFF

v_gene: TRBV7-9
CDR3aa: CASSFVGQETQYF

v_gene: TRBV6-6
CDR3aa: CASKTTGGSYEQYF

v_gene: TRBV19
CDR3aa: CASSMGTSLNEKLFF

v_gene: TRBV9
CDR3aa: CASSGNSNYGYTF

v_gene: TRBV4-3
CDR3aa: CASSQDLTPGQAAEQYF

v_gene: TRBV5-6
CDR3aa: CASSHPLYGGYTF

v_gene: TRBV2
CDR3aa: CASRTSRFRTDTQYF

v_gene: TRBV6-5
CDR3aa: CASSYGTKQPQHF

v_gene: TRBV2
CDR3aa: CASSPTSGKSNTQYF

v_gene: TRBV5-3
CDR3aa: CARSPTGPHLAKNIQYF

v_gene: TRBV27
CDR3aa: CASSYVGAPNEKLFF

v_gene: TRBV6-5
CDR3aa: CASSLGRGIGNYGYTF

v_gene: TRBV28
CDR3aa: CASRPGGTNIQYF

v_gene: TRBV6-5
CDR3aa: CASSRTSGGTYEQYF

v_gene: TRBV11-2
CDR3aa: CASSLKGLGGEQFF

v_gene: TRBV5-4
CDR3aa: CASSLASGQGDDTGELFF

v_gene: TRBV2
CDR3aa: CASSGRDYMEKLFF

v_gene: TRBV5-5
CDR3aa: CASSAGTGFQEKLFF

v_gene: TRBV7-9
CDR3aa: CASSLSSGSSSYNEQFF

v_gene: TRBV29-1
CDR3aa: CSVEDDRVGGYTF

v_gene: TRBV6-2/TRBV6-3
CDR3aa: CASSPLGIGQGPSYEQYF

v_gene: TRBV10-3
CDR3aa: CAISESGSKYNEQFF

v_gene: TRBV7-2
CDR3aa: CASSLGQGETQYF

v_gene: TRBV19
CDR3aa: CASSMGRGTNQPQHF

v_gene: TRBV4-1
CDR3aa: CASSQDGTSDPTDTQYF

v_gene: TRBV7-2
CDR3aa: CASSLVSRGDYGYTF

v_gene: TRBV11-2
CDR3aa: CASSAQQGSAGNTIYF

v_gene: TRBV6-2/TRBV6-3
CDR3aa: CASSSTGLASGTDTQYF

v_gene: TRBV5-1
CDR3aa: CASSTGTGGVNEKLFF

v_gene: TRBV6-4
CDR3aa: CASSAQGSDYNEQFF

v_gene: TRBV5-1
CDR3aa: CASSLEGTSGSNEQFF

v_gene: TRBV2
CDR3aa: CASKGPDRKGVMNTEAFF

v_gene: TRBV5-1
CDR3aa: CASTPDRVKRDTEAFF

v_gene: TRBV10-2
CDR3aa: CASSGPGLEPYNEQFF

v_gene: TRBV6-2/TRBV6-3
CDR3aa: CASSYEGSGIHVSYEQYF

v_gene: TRBV7-6
CDR3aa: CASSLIAGKNQPQHF

v_gene: TRBV7-8
CDR3aa: CASSLYARATDTQYF

v_gene: TRBV6-5
CDR3aa: CASSRRDSSGNTIYF

v_gene: TRBV4-3
CDR3aa: CASSQSGGLAGDNEQFF